These 32 T cell receptor beta chains came from one sample sequenced in a study of cytomegalovirus exposure and HLA in healthy donors. Clones were sequenced by immunoSEQ multiplex PCR, and TCRdb holds only the in-frame ones, with some missing. The sample holds around 170,000 clones, about 85% seen once. The specimen sequenced was PBMCs. The receptors shown here come from a man aged 18 to 30 in good health and CMV-seropositive.

This clone has a handful of counts. This chain joins TRBV11-3 and TRBJ2-1, with 8 positions matching TRBD2. J gave up 4 bases and V 2 bases, and 4 bases lay outside the gene matches. CDR3 size: 15 residues. Germline-derived CDR1 and CDR2 are SGHNT and YENEEA. The CDR3, as DNA: TGTGCCAGCAGCTTACACGGGGGGGGGTACAATGAGCAGTTCTTC. This translates into CASSLHGGGYNEQFF.

V and J are TRBV6-4 and TRBJ2-1, with 8 bases that match TRBD1. The germline V gene has CDR1 MRHNA and CDR2 SNTAGT. The CDR3 runs 14 residues. V shed 9 bases and J 6 bases; nucleotides not matched to a gene: 10. In DNA, the CDR3 is TGTGCCAGTTCAGACAGGGGCGAAATCAATGAGCAGTTCTTC. Its translation is CASSDRGEINEQFF.

In the case of this clone: Other DNA sequences in this sample translate to the same CDR3. J is TRBJ1-3 and V is TRBV27; 10 nucleotides match TRBD1. Looked up from germline, CDR1 is MNHEY and CDR2 is SMNVEV (reference sequence). With V trimmed by 5 bases and J by 4 bases, 8 bases remained unmatched. This CDR3 spans 16 amino acids. CDR3 in DNA: TGTGCCAGCAGTCCCGGACAGGGGGTGGGAGGAAACACCATATATTTT. This gives the protein CASSPGQGVGGNTIYF.

The chain joins TRBV7-9 to TRBJ2-3; D may be TRBD2 (6 bases). The CDR3 has 16 amino acids. The germline V gene encodes CDR1 SEHNR and CDR2 FQNEAQ (reference sequence). Trimming stripped 0 bases from V and 5 bases from J, with 15 bases between. CDR3 loop: CASSLAFGTEGDTQYF. CDR3 nucleotide sequence: TGTGCCAGCAGCTTAGCGTTTGGGACGGAGGGAGATACGCAGTATTTT.

This clone was counted between two and nine times. The rearrangement joins TRBV21-1 to TRBJ1-2; TRBD1 is the table's D call and was not checked against the DNA. TRBV21-1 is a documented pseudogene. This CDR3 contains 13 residues. CDR3 bases: TGTGCCAGCAGCAAAGACAGGGTCTATGGCTACACCTTC. Translating it yields CASSKDRVYGYTF.

This chain joins TRBV5-6 and TRBJ2-5; 10 bases are shared with TRBD2. V was clipped by 1 base and J by 3 bases; unmatched bases: 0. The CDR3 has 14 amino acids. Germline V gene data show CDR1 as SGHDT and CDR2 as YYEEEE. The CDR3 DNA reads as TGTGCCAGCAGCTTGCTAGCGGGAGAAGAGACCCAGTACTTC. This encodes CASSLLAGEETQYF. Using reference TRBV5-6 and TRBJ2-5 for the parts outside the CDR3, the full variable domain is DAGVTQSPTHLIKTRGQQVTLRCSPKSGHDTVSWYQQALGQGPQFIFQYYEEEERQRGNFPDRFSGHQFPNYSSELNVNALLLGDSALYLCASSLLAGEETQYFGPGTRLLVL.

The chain is built from TRBV4-2 and TRBJ2-1; a possible D gene is TRBD2 (5 bases). The CDR3 extends over 16 amino acids. CDR1 LGHNA and CDR2 YNFKEQ come from the germline V gene. V dropped 0 bases and J dropped 7 bases, with 16 bases sitting between them. The CDR3 nucleotides read TGTGCCAGCAGCCAAGATGTTAGAGCGGAACATAATGAGCAGTTCTTC. Protein product: CASSQDVRAEHNEQFF.

This clone was picked up one time. V is TRBV15 and J is TRBJ1-3; possible D gene TRBD1, 6 bases. Germline CDR1 is LNHNV and CDR2 is YYDKDF (reference sequence). This CDR3 contains 15 residues. The V gene lost 0 bases and the J gene lost 4 bases, with 10 bases spanning the gap. CDR3 in amino acids: CATSRDRGSGNTIYF. The CDR3 bases are TGTGCCACCAGCAGAGACAGGGGAAGCGGAAACACCATATATTTT. Filled out from reference TRBV15 and TRBJ1-3, the complete variable domain reads DAMVIQNPRYQVTQFGKPVTLSCSQTLNHNVMYWYQQKSSQAPKLLFHYYDKDFNNEADTPDNFQSRRPNTSFCFLDIRSPGLGDTAMYLCATSRDRGSGNTIYFGEGSWLTVV.

This rearrangement joins TRBV6-6 to TRBJ1-1; 7 bases agree with TRBD1. V trimming: 4 bases; J trimming: 7 bases; junction bases outside the gene matches: 3. The CDR3 consists of 12 residues. Germline values: CDR1 MNHNY, CDR2 SVGAGI (reference sequence). The CDR3 spells CASSSGGLEAFF. The CDR3 coding sequence is TGTGCCAGCAGTTCAGGGGGACTTGAAGCTTTCTTT.

The chain recombines TRBV19 with TRBJ1-6; D possibly corresponds to TRBD1 (5 bases). This CDR3 region has 14 residues. V gave up 4 bases and J gave up 6 bases, with 10 bases separating them. Germline CDR1 LNHDA, CDR2 SQIVND (reference sequence). The DNA of the CDR3 is TGTGCCAGTAGTACCAGACAGAGTAATTCACCCCTCCACTTT. Amino acid sequence: CASSTRQSNSPLHF.

V usage is TRBV7-8 and J usage is TRBJ1-6, with D perhaps TRBD1 (5 bases). The CDR3 runs 14 residues. The germline V gene has CDR1 SGHVS and CDR2 FQNEAQ. The V end was cut by 5 bases, the J end by 8 bases, with 13 bases between. CDR3 protein: CASSPGTGYSPLHF. The CDR3 DNA reads as TGTGCCAGCAGCCCCGGAACAGGATATTCACCCCTCCACTTT.

The chain combines TRBV5-6 with TRBJ2-2; D possibly corresponds to TRBD2 (5 bases). The CDR3 loop spans 15 amino acids. The V end lost 1 base, the J end lost 1 base, and 8 bases lay between the germline ends. Germline values: CDR1 SGHDT, CDR2 YYEEEE. The CDR3 here is CASSLPSGNTGELFF. The CDR3 nucleotides read TGTGCCAGCAGCTTGCCAAGCGGGAACACCGGGGAGCTGTTTTTT.

The chain uses TRBV6-5 and TRBJ1-6; possible D gene TRBD1, 5 bases. V lost 0 bases to trimming and J lost 10 bases, with 10 bases between them. This CDR3 region has 14 residues. Germline V gives CDR1 MNHEY, CDR2 SVGAGI. The DNA of the CDR3 is TGTGCCAGCAGTTACTCGGGGGGTTGGTCACCCCTCCACTTT. Protein: CASSYSGGWSPLHF.

The chain is built from TRBV5-4 and TRBJ1-5, with TRBD1 as a possible D gene (5 bases). The germline V and J ends were trimmed by 0 bases and 7 bases, with 8 bases remaining between them. The CDR3 spans 13 residues. Germline V gene lookup returns CDR1 SGHNT and CDR2 YYREEE (reference sequence). The CDR3 reads CASSLAGSQPQHF. In DNA form, the CDR3 reads TGTGCCAGCAGCTTGGCAGGGTCCCAGCCCCAGCATTTT.

The chain couples TRBV18 to TRBJ2-3, with a tentative D call TRBD2 (6 bases). The germline V gene has CDR1 KGHSH and CDR2 LQKENI. V was clipped by 4 bases and J by 8 bases, with 31 bases between them. CDR3 size: 19 residues. This CDR3 reads CASSHTDGRLESVSFTQYF. In nucleotides, the CDR3 is TGTGCCAGCTCACACACGGACGGTCGACTAGAGTCGGTCTCTTTTACGCAGTATTTT.

V is TRBV5-6 and J is TRBJ2-7; D is perhaps TRBD2 (5 bases). The CDR3 has 12 residues. Germline loops: CDR1 SGHDT, CDR2 YYEEEE. V was shortened by 0 bases and J by 11 bases, with 12 bases between the two germline ends. CDR3 sequence: CASSLVGNREYF. CDR3 in DNA: TGTGCCAGCAGCTTGGTCGGGAACCGGGAGTACTTC.

J is TRBJ2-1 and V is TRBV15, with 8 bases matching TRBD1. This CDR3 contains 14 residues. Germline V gene lookup returns CDR1 LNHNV and CDR2 YYDKDF (reference sequence). With 3 bases clipped from V and 6 bases from J, the junction kept 4 bases outside the gene matches. CDR3 sequence reads: CATSSQGAGNEQFF. The CDR3 coding sequence is TGTGCCACCAGCAGCCAGGGGGCTGGCAATGAGCAGTTCTTC.

The gene calls are TRBV5-1 and TRBJ2-3; 9 bases agree with TRBD2. The CDR3 covers 17 residues. Germline V CDR1 and CDR2: SGHRS, YFSETQ. V lost 2 bases, J lost 0 bases, and 7 bases stayed unmatched. The CDR3 protein is CASSFNSGGWSTDTQYF. The CDR3, as DNA: TGCGCCAGCAGCTTTAATAGCGGGGGCTGGAGCACAGATACGCAGTATTTT.

The chain recombines TRBV27 with TRBJ2-3; a weak D match, TRBD2 (5 bases). Germline V gene data show CDR1 as MNHEY and CDR2 as SMNVEV (reference sequence). Trimming stripped 4 bases from V and 2 bases from J, with 10 bases between. The CDR3 is made up of 14 amino acids. CDR3 residues: CASSSSADTDTQYF. The CDR3 DNA is TGTGCCAGCAGTTCCTCAGCGGACACAGATACGCAGTATTTT.

This clone showed up just a few times. The J gene is TRBJ2-7, the V gene TRBV7-2; 7 positions agree with TRBD1. The CDR3 contains 13 residues. V trimming: 5 bases; J trimming: 2 bases; junction bases outside the gene matches: 3. CDR1 and CDR2 (germline): SGHTA, FQGNSA. In DNA, the CDR3 is TGTGCCAGCAGCCCGACAGGGACCTACGAGCAGTACTTC. Protein product: CASSPTGTYEQYF.

This clone has just a few counts. Other DNA sequences in this specimen translate into the identical CDR3. V is TRBV7-9 and J is TRBJ2-5, with unresolved D. Trimming cost V 5 bases and J 2 bases, with 3 bases left between them. CDR3 length equals 11 residues. The germline CDR1 and CDR2 sequences are SEHNR and FQNEAQ (reference sequence). CDR3 sequence (DNA): TGTGCCAGCAGCCCTCAAGAGACCCAGTACTTC. This encodes CASSPQETQYF.

This clone was observed a few times. The V call is TRBV28, the J call TRBJ1-6, with a possible D match to TRBD1 (5 bases). The CDR3 has 15 amino acids. In germline, CDR1 is MDHEN, CDR2 SYDVKM. The V end was cut by 0 bases, the J end by 8 bases, with 11 bases between. The CDR3 bases are TGTGCCAGCAGTTTATGGGCAGGGATGGATTCACCCCTCCACTTT. Encoded protein: CASSLWAGMDSPLHF.

The chain links TRBV2 to TRBJ2-3, with a weak D call TRBD1 (6 bases). Germline values: CDR1 SNHLY, CDR2 FYNNEI. Trimming stripped 8 bases from V and 8 bases from J, with 11 bases between. This CDR3 has 11 residues. CDR3 protein: CASDKQGTQYF. The CDR3 nucleotides read TGTGCCAGCGACAAACAGGGTACGCAGTATTTT.

The chain employs TRBV9 and TRBJ1-6; 9 nucleotides agree with TRBD1. Germline V CDR1 and CDR2: SGDLS, YYNGEE. V lost 3 bases and J lost 10; bases outside the gene matches: 5. CDR3 length: 14 residues. The CDR3 DNA reads TGTGCCAGCAGCGAGGGACAGGGTGGGTCACCCCTCCACTTT. Amino acids: CASSEGQGGSPLHF.

The rearrangement uses TRBV7-6 and TRBJ2-2; the match to TRBD2 covers 14 bases. Germline CDR1 SGHVS, CDR2 FNYEAQ. The CDR3 sequence is 17 residues long. After removal of 4 bases from V and 5 bases from J, the junction contained 6 bases not matched to a gene. The CDR3 bases are TGTGCCAGCAGCTCGGGACTAGCGGGAGTCCGGACCGGGGAGCTGTTTTTT. It is translated as CASSSGLAGVRTGELFF.

This chain joins TRBV9 and TRBJ2-7; the D is unclear. The CDR3 runs to 12 residues. V lost 4 bases and J lost 0, with 5 bases in between. Germline V CDR1 and CDR2: SGDLS, YYNGEE. The CDR3 region is CASSPSSYEQYF. DNA of the CDR3: TGTGCCAGCAGCCCGAGCTCCTACGAGCAGTACTTC.

The chain recombines TRBV6-6 with TRBJ1-1; unclear D gene. CDR3 length: 13 amino acids. Germline CDR1 and CDR2: MNHNY and SVGAGI (reference sequence). V lost 5 bases and J 3 bases, leaving 10 bases between the germline ends. DNA of the CDR3: TGTGCCAGCAGTCCTAAAATGTACACTGAAGCTTTCTTT. It yields the protein CASSPKMYTEAFF.

This clone was detected only once. The gene calls are TRBV14 and TRBJ2-1; TRBD2 aligns across 10 bases. The germline gives CDR1 SGHDN, CDR2 FVKESK. J was trimmed by 0 bases and V by 3 bases; bases with no gene match: 14. The length of the CDR3 is 20 residues. Here the CDR3 reads CASSHHNGGLASSSYNEQFF. CDR3 DNA sequence: TGTGCCAGCAGCCACCATAACGGGGGACTAGCGAGCAGCTCCTACAATGAGCAGTTCTTC.

The chain is built from TRBV28 and TRBJ2-3; 8 nucleotides line up with TRBD1. CDR1 and CDR2 from the germline V gene are MDHEN and SYDVKM. The trim removed 8 bases at V and 3 bases at J, leaving 7 bases unmatched. The CDR3 consists of 14 residues. The CDR3 nucleotides are TGTGCCAGCGGACAGGGTACGGCTACAGATACGCAGTATTTT. Translating gives CASGQGTATDTQYF.

The rearrangement joins TRBV5-1 to TRBJ1-2; D is perhaps TRBD1 (6 bases). The CDR3 runs 11 residues. Germline V gene lookup returns CDR1 SGHRS and CDR2 YFSETQ. Between the trimmed V and J ends, which lost 5 bases and 6 bases, there was a span of 8 bases. CDR3 bases: TGCGCCAGCAGTAGGGGGAATGGCTACACCTTC. It yields the protein CASSRGNGYTF.

The rearrangement uses TRBV28 and TRBJ2-7; weak D call: TRBD2 (6 bases). The germline V and J ends were trimmed by 5 bases and 4 bases, with 15 bases remaining between them. The CDR3 consists of 14 residues. Germline CDR1 and CDR2: MDHEN and SYDVKM. The CDR3 region is CASSLSNGGYEQYF. Here the CDR3 DNA reads TGTGCCAGCAGTCTATCAAATGGAGGGTACGAGCAGTACTTC.

The rearrangement uses TRBV5-1 and TRBJ2-1; 12 nucleotides match TRBD2. With V trimmed by 4 bases and J by 8 bases, 7 bases remained unmatched. Germline CDR1 reads SGHRS; CDR2 reads YFSETQ. The CDR3 runs to 15 residues. This chain's CDR3 is CASSPRLAGVDEQFF. The CDR3 DNA follows: TGCGCCAGCAGCCCACGACTAGCGGGGGTTGATGAGCAGTTCTTC.